Each of the 15 T cell receptor beta chains below was sequenced from the same sample in a study of post-analysis software for immune sequencing data. Unique molecular identifiers were present in the TCR beta cDNA libraries. TCRdb re-called the PCR reads with MiXCR, one entry per CDR3 protein. The profile covers some 260,000 distinct CDR3 sequences, with around 34% appearing a single time and 4% to 6% taken by the ten largest. Study-wide findings and caveats: Patients used several TRBV segments, including TRBV5-6, TRBV5-1 and TRBV20-1, more often than controls.

No cognate antigen is known for these TCRs. Sequencing was performed on blood. The receptors were gathered from a girl aged 5-17 years with multiple sclerosis.

The genes are TRBV5-1 and TRBJ1-2; 9 bases agree with TRBD1. The junction had 6 bases not matched to a gene; V was cut back by 3 bases and J by 3 bases. The CDR3 has 15 amino acids. Germline V CDR1 and CDR2: SGHRS, YFSETQ. This CDR3 is CASSSQGAAYYGYTF. The CDR3 bases are TGCGCCAGCAGCTCACAGGGGGCGGCATACTATGGCTACACCTTC. Using reference TRBV5-1 and TRBJ1-2 for the parts outside the CDR3, the full variable domain is KAGVTQTPRYLIKTRGQQVTLSCSPISGHRSVSWYQQTPGQGLQFLFEYFSETQRNKGNFPGRFSGRQFSNSRSEMNVSTLELGDSALYLCASSSQGAAYYGYTFGSGTRLTVV.

In regard to this clonotype: It may be a read error: a sequence one base away is much more abundant. The chain employs TRBV7-9 and TRBJ2-1, with no clear D. Deletions cut 5 bases from V and 2 bases from J, with 13 bases between. This CDR3 spans 15 amino acids. CDR1 is SEHNR and CDR2 is FQNEAQ in the germline V gene (reference sequence). The CDR3 region has the DNA TGTGCCAGCAGCGGTCCGGGTCTTCCCTACAATGAGCAGTTCTTC. This sequence encodes CASSGPGLPYNEQFF.

The sample holds a few counts of this clonotype. It may be a read error: a sequence one base away is much more abundant. V and J are TRBV24-1 and TRBJ2-5; 7 bases agree with TRBD1. Germline CDR1 is KGHDR and CDR2 is SFDVKD. The J segment lost 2 bases and the V segment lost 3 bases, leaving 11 bases of the junction unmatched. The CDR3 length is 17 residues. CDR3 protein: CATSDPHEGAFQETQYF. CDR3 bases: TGTGCCACCAGTGATCCTCACGAGGGGGCCTTTCAAGAGACCCAGTACTTC.

This clonotype was seen more than once but under ten times. The chain is built from TRBV10-3 and TRBJ2-5; the match to TRBD2 covers 14 bases. This CDR3 contains 16 residues. The germline V gene has CDR1 ENHRY and CDR2 SYGVKD. V dropped 5 bases and J dropped 4; count of bases not matched to a gene: 6. The DNA for the CDR3 is TGTGCCATCAGTAAGGGGACTAGCGGGAGTGCAGAGACCCAGTACTTC. Protein: CAISKGTSGSAETQYF.

This clonotype was picked up a small number of times. This may be a read error: a much more frequent sequence differs by one nucleotide. The chain recombines TRBV4-1 with TRBJ1-5; the match to TRBD1 covers 10 bases. The CDR3 has 17 amino acids. Germline-derived CDR1 and CDR2 are MGHRA and YSYEKL. Trimming removed 1 base from V and 6 bases from J; junction bases left unmatched: 9. CDR3 bases: TGCGCCAGCAGCCAAGGAAGGAGACAGGGGGCCATTCAGCCCCAGCATTTT. The encoded protein is CASSQGRRQGAIQPQHF.

As regards this clonotype: A much more abundant neighbour one base away suggests this may be a read error. V is TRBV7-8 and J is TRBJ2-1; D uncertain. From germline, CDR1 is SGHVS and CDR2 FQNEAQ. The CDR3 extends over 13 amino acids. V was clipped by 8 bases and J by 5 bases, with 13 bases between them. CDR3 loop: CASEPPTHNEQFF. As DNA, the CDR3 is TGTGCCAGCGAGCCACCGACCCACAATGAGCAGTTCTTC.

The sample holds many counts of this clonotype. V and J are TRBV20-1 and TRBJ2-7; D not certain. Trimming cost V 5 bases and J 2 bases, with 22 bases left between them. The CDR3 runs to 16 residues. The germline CDR1 and CDR2 sequences are DFQATT and SNEGSKA (reference sequence). DNA for the CDR3: TGCAGTGCTGGGGTGAAAGGGCCGAAATATACCTACGAGCAGTACTTC. This translates into CSAGVKGPKYTYEQYF.

This sequence joins TRBV5-6 and TRBJ1-5; D unresolved. This CDR3 comprises 16 residues. Germline V gives CDR1 SGHDT, CDR2 YYEEEE. Trimming pared 0 bases from V and 2 bases from J, leaving 12 bases between. Here the CDR3 DNA reads TGTGCCAGCAGCTTGGGTGCAGGCACGCGCAATCAGCCCCAGCATTTT. This translates into CASSLGAGTRNQPQHF.

The CDR3 DNA follows: TGTGCCAGCAGGTTGACTAGCGGGCCCGGGGAGCTGTTTTTT. Translation gives CASRLTSGPGELFF. The J gene is TRBJ2-2, the V gene TRBV6-5; 10 nucleotides match TRBD2. After removal of 6 bases from V and 6 bases from J, the junction contained 4 bases not matched to a gene. The germline gives CDR1 MNHEY, CDR2 SVGAGI. This CDR3 region has 14 residues.

V and J are TRBV28 and TRBJ2-2; TRBD1 aligns across 7 bases. Germline CDR1 MDHEN, CDR2 SYDVKM. The CDR3 extends over 15 amino acids. V was pared by 5 bases and J by 5 bases, with 8 bases of the junction left unmatched. The CDR3 DNA reads TGTGCCAGCAGTAAAGAGACAGGGCGGACCGGGGAGCTGTTTTTT. Its translation: CASSKETGRTGELFF.

This clonotype has a single count. With a much larger clone just one base away, this may be a read error. This sequence joins TRBV6-1 and TRBJ2-1; D not certain. The CDR3 sequence is 17 residues long. V gave up 0 bases and J gave up 0 bases, with 12 bases separating them. Germline loops: CDR1 MNHNS, CDR2 SASEGT. In nucleotides, the CDR3 is TGTGCCAGCAGTGAAGCGCCGGCAGGAAGCTCCTACAATGAGCAGTTCTTC. It translates to CASSEAPAGSSYNEQFF.

This clonotype was recorded many times. J is TRBJ1-4 and V is TRBV6-1; the match to TRBD1 covers 7 bases. Trimming took 7 bases from V and 8 from J; bases not matched to a gene: 13. The CDR3 extends over 15 amino acids. The germline V gene encodes CDR1 MNHNS and CDR2 SASEGT. DNA for the CDR3: TGTGCCAGCAATTCCGAAGACAGGGTACAGGAAAAACTGTTTTTT. Amino acid sequence: CASNSEDRVQEKLFF.

About this clonotype: With a much larger clone just one base away, this may be a read error. The chain uses TRBV28 and TRBJ2-3, with D perhaps matching TRBD2 (5 bases). This CDR3 comprises 13 residues. CDR1 is MDHEN, CDR2 SYDVKM, per germline. V was pared by 10 bases and J by 0 bases, with 11 bases between. CDR3 nucleotide sequence: TGTGCCACCACTCGCGGGAGCACAGATACGCAGTATTTT. Protein sequence: CATTRGSTDTQYF.

This clonotype was recorded at least ten times. The V and J genes are TRBV20-1 and TRBJ2-1; D is possibly TRBD2 (5 bases). Per germline, CDR1 DFQATT and CDR2 SNEGSKA (reference sequence). Trimming left V 1 base short and J 0 bases short, with 13 bases between. The CDR3 spans 16 residues. The DNA of the CDR3 is TGCAGTGCTAGAGTGGTAGCGAGAAGCTCCTACAATGAGCAGTTCTTC. Translation gives CSARVVARSSYNEQFF.

This clonotype was counted a few times. This chain connects TRBV12-3 or TRBV12-4 to TRBJ2-1, with TRBD1 matching 8 bases. There are 17 residues in the CDR3. V shed 5 bases, J shed 4 bases, and the junction held 13 bases outside the gene matches. CDR3 nucleotide sequence: TGTGCCAGCAGTACCCCTGCCCGGACAGGGTTATACAATGAGCAGTTCTTC. Residues: CASSTPARTGLYNEQFF.